This TCR beta chain was captured in a study of blood T cell repertoires in COVID-19. Study-wide background: COVID-19 samples from acute and convalescent phases originated in the United States, Italy and Spain.

The germline V and J ends were trimmed by 5 bases and 2 bases, with 16 bases remaining between them. CDR3 length: 15 amino acids. CDR1 and CDR2 (germline): PRHDT, FYEKMQ (reference sequence). The authors' processing: Reference gene primer amplification gave estimated nucleated cell counts. Only in-frame clones appear in the TCRdb table, and some are missing; sequencing was by immunoSEQ multiplex PCR. From that table come the V and J calls and clone size; the DNA was used to work out D and trimming. The sample holds approximately 93,000 clones, about 91% seen once. This chain uses TRBV13 with TRBJ2-7; TRBD1 is a possible D gene (6 bases). The origin of this receptor is a man aged 60-69 years with acute or convalescent COVID-19. Sequenced material: peripheral blood. The CDR3 protein is CASSLHREGTYEQYF. In DNA, the CDR3 is TGTGCCAGCAGCCTCCACAGGGAAGGGACCTACGAGCAGTACTTC.